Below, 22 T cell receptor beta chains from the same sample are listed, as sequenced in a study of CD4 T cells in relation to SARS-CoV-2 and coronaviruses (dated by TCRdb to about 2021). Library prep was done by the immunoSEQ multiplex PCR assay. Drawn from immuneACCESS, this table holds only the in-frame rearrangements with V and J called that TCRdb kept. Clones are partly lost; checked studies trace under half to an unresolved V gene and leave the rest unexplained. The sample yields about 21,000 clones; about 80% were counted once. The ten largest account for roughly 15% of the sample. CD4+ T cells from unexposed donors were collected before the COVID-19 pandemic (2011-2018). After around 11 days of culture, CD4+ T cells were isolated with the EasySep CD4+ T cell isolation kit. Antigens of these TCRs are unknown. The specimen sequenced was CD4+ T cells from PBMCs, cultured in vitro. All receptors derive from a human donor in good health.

The CDR3 DNA follows: TGTGCCAGTGGGACCACTGGTAACTATGGCTACACCTTC. Encoded protein: CASGTTGNYGYTF. The chain carries TRBV2 and TRBJ1-2; the D gene is possibly TRBD1 (5 bases). V was pared by 9 bases and J by 1 base, with 12 bases between. Germline V gene data show CDR1 as SNHLY and CDR2 as FYNNEI. This CDR3 spans 13 amino acids.

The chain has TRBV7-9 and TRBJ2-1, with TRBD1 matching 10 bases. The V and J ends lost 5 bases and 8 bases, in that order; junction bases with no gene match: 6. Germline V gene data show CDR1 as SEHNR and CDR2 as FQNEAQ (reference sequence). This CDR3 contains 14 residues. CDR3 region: CASSPDRGADEQFF. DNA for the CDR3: TGTGCCAGCAGCCCGGACAGGGGGGCCGATGAGCAGTTCTTC.

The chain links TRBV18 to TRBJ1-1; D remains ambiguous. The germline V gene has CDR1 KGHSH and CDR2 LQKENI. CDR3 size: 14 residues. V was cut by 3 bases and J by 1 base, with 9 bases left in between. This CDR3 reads CASSPLTENTEAFF. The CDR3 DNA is TGTGCCAGCTCACCTCTAACGGAGAACACTGAAGCTTTCTTT.

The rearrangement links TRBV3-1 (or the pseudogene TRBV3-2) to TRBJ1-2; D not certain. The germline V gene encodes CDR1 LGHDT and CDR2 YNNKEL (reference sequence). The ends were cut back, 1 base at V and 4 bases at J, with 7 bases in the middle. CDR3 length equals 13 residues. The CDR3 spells CASSQGGSYGYTF. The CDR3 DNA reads TGTGCCAGCAGCCAAGGAGGGTCCTATGGCTACACCTTC.

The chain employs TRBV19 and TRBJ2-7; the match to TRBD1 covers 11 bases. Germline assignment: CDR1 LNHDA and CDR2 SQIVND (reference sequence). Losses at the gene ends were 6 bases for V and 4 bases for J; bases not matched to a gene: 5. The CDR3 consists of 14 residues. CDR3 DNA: TGTGCCAGTAGCCTCGGGACAGGGGGGTACGAGCAGTACTTC. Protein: CASSLGTGGYEQYF.

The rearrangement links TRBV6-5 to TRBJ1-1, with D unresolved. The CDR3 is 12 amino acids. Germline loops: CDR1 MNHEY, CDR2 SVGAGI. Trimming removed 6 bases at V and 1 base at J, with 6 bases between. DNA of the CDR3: TGTGCCAGCAGACAGAAGAACACTGAAGCTTTCTTT. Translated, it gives CASRQKNTEAFF.

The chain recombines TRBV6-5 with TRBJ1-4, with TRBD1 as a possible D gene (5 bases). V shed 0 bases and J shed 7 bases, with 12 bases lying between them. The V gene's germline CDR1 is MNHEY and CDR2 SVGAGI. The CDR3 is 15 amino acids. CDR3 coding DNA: TGTGCCAGCAGTTACTCGCGAGGGACCGGTGAAAAACTGTTTTTT. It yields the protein CASSYSRGTGEKLFF.

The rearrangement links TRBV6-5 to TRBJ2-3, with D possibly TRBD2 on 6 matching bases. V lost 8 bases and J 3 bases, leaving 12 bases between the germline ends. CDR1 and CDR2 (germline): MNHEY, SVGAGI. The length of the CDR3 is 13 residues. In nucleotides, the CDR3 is TGTGCCAGCCGCAACGGGGGAACAGATACGCAGTATTTT. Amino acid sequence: CASRNGGTDTQYF.

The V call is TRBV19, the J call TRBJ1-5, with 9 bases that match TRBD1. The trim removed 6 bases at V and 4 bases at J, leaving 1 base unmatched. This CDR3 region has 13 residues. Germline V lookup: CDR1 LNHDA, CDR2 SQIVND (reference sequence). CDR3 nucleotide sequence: TGTGCCAGTAGGGGGACAGGGAATCAGCCCCAGCATTTT. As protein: CASRGTGNQPQHF. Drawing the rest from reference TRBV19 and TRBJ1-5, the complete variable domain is DGGITQSPKYLFRKEGQNVTLSCEQNLNHDAMYWYRQDPGQGLRLIYYSQIVNDFQKGDIAEGYSVSREKKESFPLTVTSAQKNPTAFYLCASRGTGNQPQHFGDGTRLSIL.

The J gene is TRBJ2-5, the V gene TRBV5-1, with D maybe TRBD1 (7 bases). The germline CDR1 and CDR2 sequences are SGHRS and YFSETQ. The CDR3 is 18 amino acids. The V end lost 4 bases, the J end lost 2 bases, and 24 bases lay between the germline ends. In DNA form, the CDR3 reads TGCGCCAGCAGCAGGGGGGTATCCGACAGGGATTGGCAAGAGACCCAGTACTTC. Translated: CASSRGVSDRDWQETQYF.

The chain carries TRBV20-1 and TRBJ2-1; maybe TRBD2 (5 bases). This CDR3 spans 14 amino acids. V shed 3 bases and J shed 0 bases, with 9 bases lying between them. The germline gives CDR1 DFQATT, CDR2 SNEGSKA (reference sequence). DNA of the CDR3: TGCAGTGCTAGTTTGGGGAGCTCCTACAATGAGCAGTTCTTC. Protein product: CSASLGSSYNEQFF.

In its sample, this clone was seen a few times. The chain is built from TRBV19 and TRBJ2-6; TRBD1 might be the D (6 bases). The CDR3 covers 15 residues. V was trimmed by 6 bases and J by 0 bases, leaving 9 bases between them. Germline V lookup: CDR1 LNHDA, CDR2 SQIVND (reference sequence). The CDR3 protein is CASSNRDSGANVLTF. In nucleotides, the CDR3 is TGTGCCAGTAGCAACAGGGACTCTGGGGCCAACGTCCTGACTTTC.

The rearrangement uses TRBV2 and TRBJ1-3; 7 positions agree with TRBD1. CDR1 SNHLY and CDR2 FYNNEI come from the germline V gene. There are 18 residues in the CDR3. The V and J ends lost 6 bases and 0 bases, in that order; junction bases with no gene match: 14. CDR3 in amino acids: CASRRQGTIDYSGNTIYF. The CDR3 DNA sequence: TGTGCCAGCAGGCGACAGGGAACGATCGATTACTCTGGAAACACCATATATTTT. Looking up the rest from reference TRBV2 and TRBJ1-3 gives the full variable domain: EPEVTQTPSHQVTQMGQEVILRCVPISNHLYFYWYRQILGQKVEFLVSFYNNEISEKSEIFDDQFSVERPDGSNFTLKIRSTKLEDSAMYFCASRRQGTIDYSGNTIYFGEGSWLTVV.

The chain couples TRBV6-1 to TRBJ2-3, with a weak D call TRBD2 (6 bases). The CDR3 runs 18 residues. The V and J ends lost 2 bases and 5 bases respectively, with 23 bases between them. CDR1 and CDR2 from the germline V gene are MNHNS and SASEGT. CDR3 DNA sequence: TGTGCCAGCAGTGAATCAGGCGGGGCCATTCTCCCCGGAGATACGCAGTATTTT. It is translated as CASSESGGAILPGDTQYF.

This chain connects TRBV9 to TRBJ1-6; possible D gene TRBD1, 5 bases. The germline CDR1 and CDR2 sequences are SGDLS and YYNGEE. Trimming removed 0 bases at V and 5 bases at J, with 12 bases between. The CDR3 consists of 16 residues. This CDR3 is CASSVAGKPNNSPLHF. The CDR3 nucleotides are TGTGCCAGCAGCGTAGCAGGGAAACCTAATAATTCACCCCTCCACTTT.

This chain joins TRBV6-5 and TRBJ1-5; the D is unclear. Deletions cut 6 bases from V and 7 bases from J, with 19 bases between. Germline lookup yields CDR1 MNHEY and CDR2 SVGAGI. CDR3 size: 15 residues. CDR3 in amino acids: CASSGKGGGGQPQHF. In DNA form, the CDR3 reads TGTGCCAGCAGCGGTAAGGGAGGAGGAGGCCAGCCCCAGCATTTT.

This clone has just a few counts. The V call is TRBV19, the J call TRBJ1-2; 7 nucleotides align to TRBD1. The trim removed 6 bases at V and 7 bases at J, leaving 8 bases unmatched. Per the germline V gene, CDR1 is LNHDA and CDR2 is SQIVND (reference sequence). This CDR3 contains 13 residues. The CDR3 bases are TGTGCCAGTAGACCGACAGGGAAGGTTGGCTACACCTTC. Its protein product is CASRPTGKVGYTF.

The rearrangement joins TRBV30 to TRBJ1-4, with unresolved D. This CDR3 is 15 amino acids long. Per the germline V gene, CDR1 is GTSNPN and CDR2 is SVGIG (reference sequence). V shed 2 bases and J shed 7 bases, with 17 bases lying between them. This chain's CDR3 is CAWSPRWRAGEKLFF. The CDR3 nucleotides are TGTGCCTGGAGTCCCCGGTGGCGGGCGGGTGAAAAACTGTTTTTT.

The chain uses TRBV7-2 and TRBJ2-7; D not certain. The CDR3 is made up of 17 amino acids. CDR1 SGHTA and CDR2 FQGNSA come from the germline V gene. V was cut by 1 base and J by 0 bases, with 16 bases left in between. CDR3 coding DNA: TGTGCCAGCAGCTTAGAAGTTTCCAAACGGATCTCCTACGAGCAGTACTTC. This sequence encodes CASSLEVSKRISYEQYF. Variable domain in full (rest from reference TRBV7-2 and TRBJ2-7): GAGVSQSPSNKVTEKGKDVELRCDPISGHTALYWYRQSLGQGLEFLIYFQGNSAPDKSGLPSDRFSAERTGGSVSTLTIQRTQQEDSAVYLCASSLEVSKRISYEQYFGPGTRLTVT.

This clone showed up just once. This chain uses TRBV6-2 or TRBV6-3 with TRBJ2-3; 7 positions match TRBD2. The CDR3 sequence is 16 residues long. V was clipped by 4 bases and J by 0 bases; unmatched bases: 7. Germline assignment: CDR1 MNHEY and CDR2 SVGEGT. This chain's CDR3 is CASSSGLAASTDTQYF. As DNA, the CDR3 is TGTGCCAGCAGTTCGGGGCTAGCGGCTAGCACAGATACGCAGTATTTT.

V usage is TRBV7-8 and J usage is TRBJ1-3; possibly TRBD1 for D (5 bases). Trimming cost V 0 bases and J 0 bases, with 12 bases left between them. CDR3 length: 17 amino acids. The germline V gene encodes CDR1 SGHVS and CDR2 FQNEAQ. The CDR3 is CASSLAAGRLSGNTIYF. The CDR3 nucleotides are TGTGCCAGCAGCTTAGCGGCGGGACGGCTCTCTGGAAACACCATATATTTT.

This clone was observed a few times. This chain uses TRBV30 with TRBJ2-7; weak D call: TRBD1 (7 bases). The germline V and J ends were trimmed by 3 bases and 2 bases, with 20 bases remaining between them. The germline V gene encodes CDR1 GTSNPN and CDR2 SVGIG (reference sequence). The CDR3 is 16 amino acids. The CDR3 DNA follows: TGTGCCTGGAGGCCTAACAGGGGAGGATTCACCTACGAGCAGTACTTC. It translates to CAWRPNRGGFTYEQYF. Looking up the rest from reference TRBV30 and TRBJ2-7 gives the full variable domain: SQTIHQWPATLVQPVGSPLSLECTVEGTSNPNLYWYRQAAGRGLQLLFYSVGIGQISSEVPQNLSASRPQDRQFILSSKKLLLSDSGFYLCAWRPNRGGFTYEQYFGPGTRLTVT.